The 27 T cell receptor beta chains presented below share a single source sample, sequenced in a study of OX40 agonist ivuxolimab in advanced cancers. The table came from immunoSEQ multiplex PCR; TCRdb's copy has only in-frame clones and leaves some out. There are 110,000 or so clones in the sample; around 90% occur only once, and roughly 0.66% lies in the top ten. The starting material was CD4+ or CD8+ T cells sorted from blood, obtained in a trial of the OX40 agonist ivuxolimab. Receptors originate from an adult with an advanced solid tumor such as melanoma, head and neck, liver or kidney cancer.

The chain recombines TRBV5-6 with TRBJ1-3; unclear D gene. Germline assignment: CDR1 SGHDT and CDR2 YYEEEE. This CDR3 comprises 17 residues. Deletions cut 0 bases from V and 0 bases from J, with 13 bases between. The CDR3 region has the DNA TGTGCCAGCAGCTTGGCCCAGGTCCTCCTCTCTGGAAACACCATATATTTT. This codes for CASSLAQVLLSGNTIYF.

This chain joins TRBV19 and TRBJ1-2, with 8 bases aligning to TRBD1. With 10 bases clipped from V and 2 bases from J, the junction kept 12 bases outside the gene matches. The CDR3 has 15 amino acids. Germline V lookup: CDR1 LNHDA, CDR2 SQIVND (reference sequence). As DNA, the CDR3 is TGTGCCACCCAACCCGGGACAGGAGACAACTATGGCTACACCTTC. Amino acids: CATQPGTGDNYGYTF.

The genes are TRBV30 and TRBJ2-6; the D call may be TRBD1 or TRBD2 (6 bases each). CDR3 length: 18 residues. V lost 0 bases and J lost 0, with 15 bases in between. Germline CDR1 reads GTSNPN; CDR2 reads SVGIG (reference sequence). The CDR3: CAWSVRAKGGSGANVLTF. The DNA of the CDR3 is TGTGCCTGGAGTGTACGGGCCAAGGGGGGCTCTGGGGCCAACGTCCTGACTTTC.

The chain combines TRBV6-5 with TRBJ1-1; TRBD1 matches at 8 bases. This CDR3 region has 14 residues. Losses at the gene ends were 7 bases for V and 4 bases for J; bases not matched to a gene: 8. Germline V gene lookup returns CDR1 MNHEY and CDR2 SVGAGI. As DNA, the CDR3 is TGTGCCAGCACCCCCCCGACAGGGGCCACTGAAGCTTTCTTT. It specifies CASTPPTGATEAFF.

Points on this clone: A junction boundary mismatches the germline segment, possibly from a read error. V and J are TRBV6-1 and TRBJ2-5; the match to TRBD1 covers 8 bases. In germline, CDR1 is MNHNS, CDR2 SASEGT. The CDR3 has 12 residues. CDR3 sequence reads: CASSRGPGQVHF. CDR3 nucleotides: TGTGCCAGTAGTCGGGGTCCGGGACAGGTCCACTTC.

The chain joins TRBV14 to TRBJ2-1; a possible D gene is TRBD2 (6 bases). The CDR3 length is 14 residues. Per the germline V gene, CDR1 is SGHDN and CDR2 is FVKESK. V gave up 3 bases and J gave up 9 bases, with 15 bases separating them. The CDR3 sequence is CASSHRLGAGEQFF. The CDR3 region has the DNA TGTGCCAGCAGCCATCGACTAGGGGCAGGTGAGCAGTTCTTC.

CDR3: CASSLDGNSYEQYF. DNA for the CDR3: TGTGCCAGCAGCCTGGACGGAAACTCCTACGAGCAGTACTTC. The rearrangement joins TRBV7-3 to TRBJ2-7, with D unresolved. V dropped 5 bases and J dropped 0 bases, with 11 bases sitting between them. CDR1 and CDR2 (germline): SGHTA, FQGTGA. This CDR3 is 14 amino acids long.

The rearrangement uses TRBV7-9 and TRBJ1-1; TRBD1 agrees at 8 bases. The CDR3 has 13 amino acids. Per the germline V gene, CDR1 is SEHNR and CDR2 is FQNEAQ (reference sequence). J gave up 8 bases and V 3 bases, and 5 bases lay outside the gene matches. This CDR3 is CASSFPGDREAFF. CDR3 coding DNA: TGTGCCAGCAGCTTCCCAGGGGACAGGGAAGCTTTCTTT.

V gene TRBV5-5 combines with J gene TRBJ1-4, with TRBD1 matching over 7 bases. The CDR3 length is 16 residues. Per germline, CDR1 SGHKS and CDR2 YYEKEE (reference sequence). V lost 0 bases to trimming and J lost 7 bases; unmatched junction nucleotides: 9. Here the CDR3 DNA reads TGTGCCAGCAGCTTGGTGGAACAGGGGATGTCTGAAAAACTGTTTTTT. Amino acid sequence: CASSLVEQGMSEKLFF.

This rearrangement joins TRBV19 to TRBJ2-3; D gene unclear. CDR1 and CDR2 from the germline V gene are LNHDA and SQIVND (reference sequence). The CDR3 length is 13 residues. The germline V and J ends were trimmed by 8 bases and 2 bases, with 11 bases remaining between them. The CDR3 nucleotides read TGTGCCAGTGGGGTTGGAGCCACAGATACGCAGTATTTT. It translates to CASGVGATDTQYF.

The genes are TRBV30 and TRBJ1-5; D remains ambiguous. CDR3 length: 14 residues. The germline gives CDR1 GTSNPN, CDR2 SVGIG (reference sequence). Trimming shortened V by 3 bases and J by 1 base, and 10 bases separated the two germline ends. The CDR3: CAWSGVVSNQPQHF. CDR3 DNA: TGTGCCTGGAGCGGCGTGGTAAGCAATCAGCCCCAGCATTTT. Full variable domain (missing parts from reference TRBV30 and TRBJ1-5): SQTIHQWPATLVQPVGSPLSLECTVEGTSNPNLYWYRQAAGRGLQLLFYSVGIGQISSEVPQNLSASRPQDRQFILSSKKLLLSDSGFYLCAWSGVVSNQPQHFGDGTRLSIL.

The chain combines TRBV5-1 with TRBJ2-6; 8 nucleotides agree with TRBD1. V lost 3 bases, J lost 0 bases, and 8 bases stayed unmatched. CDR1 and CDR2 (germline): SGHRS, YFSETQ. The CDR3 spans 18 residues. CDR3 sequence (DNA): TGCGCCAGCAGCTCCGACAGGGGTAGCATCTCTGGGGCCAACGTCCTGACTTTC. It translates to CASSSDRGSISGANVLTF.

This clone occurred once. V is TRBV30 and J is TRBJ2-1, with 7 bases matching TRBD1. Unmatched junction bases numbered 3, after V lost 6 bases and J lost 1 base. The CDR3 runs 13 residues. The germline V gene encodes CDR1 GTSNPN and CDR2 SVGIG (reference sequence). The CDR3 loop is CACRTGSYNEQFF. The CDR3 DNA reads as TGTGCCTGTCGGACAGGTTCCTACAATGAGCAGTTCTTC.

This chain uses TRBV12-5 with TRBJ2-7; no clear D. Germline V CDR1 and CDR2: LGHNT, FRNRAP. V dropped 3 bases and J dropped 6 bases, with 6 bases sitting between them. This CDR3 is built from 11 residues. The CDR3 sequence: CASGLQLEQYF. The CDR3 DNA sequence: TGTGCTAGTGGTTTACAACTCGAGCAGTACTTC.

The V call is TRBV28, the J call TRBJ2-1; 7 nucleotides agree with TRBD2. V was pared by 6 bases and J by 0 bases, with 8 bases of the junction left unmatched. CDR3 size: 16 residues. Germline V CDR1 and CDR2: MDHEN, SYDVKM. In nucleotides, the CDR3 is TGTGCCAGCAGCTCCGAGGGACTAAACTCCTACAATGAGCAGTTCTTC. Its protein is CASSSEGLNSYNEQFF.

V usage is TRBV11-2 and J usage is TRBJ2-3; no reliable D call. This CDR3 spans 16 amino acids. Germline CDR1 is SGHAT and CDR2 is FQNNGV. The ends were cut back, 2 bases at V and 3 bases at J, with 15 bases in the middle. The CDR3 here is CASSLNSLSFTDTQYF. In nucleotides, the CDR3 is TGTGCCAGCAGCTTAAACAGTTTGAGTTTTACAGATACGCAGTATTTT. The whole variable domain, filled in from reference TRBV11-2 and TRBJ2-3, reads EAGVAQSPRYKIIEKRQSVAFWCNPISGHATLYWYQQILGQGPKLLIQFQNNGVVDDSQLPKDRFSAERLKGVDSTLKIQPAKLEDSAVYLCASSLNSLSFTDTQYFGPGTRLTVL.

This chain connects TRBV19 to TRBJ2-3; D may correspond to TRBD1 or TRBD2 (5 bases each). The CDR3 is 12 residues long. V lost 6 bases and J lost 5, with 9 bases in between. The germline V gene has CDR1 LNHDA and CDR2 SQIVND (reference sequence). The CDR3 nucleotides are TGTGCCAGTAGCGGGGCGGTAGATACGCAGTATTTT. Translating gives CASSGAVDTQYF. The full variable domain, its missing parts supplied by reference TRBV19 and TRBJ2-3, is DGGITQSPKYLFRKEGQNVTLSCEQNLNHDAMYWYRQDPGQGLRLIYYSQIVNDFQKGDIAEGYSVSREKKESFPLTVTSAQKNPTAFYLCASSGAVDTQYFGPGTRLTVL.

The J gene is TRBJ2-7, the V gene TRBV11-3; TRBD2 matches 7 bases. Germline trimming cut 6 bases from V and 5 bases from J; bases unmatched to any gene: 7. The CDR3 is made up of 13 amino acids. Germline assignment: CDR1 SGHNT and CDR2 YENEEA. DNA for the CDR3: TGTGCCAGCAGTGGGGGGGGATTCCACGAGCAGTACTTC. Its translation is CASSGGGFHEQYF.

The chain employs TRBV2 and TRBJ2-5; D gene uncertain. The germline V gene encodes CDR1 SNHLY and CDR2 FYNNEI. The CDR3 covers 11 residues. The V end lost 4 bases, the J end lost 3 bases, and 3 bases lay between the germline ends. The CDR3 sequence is CASSGEETQYF. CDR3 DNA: TGTGCCAGCAGTGGTGAAGAGACCCAGTACTTC.

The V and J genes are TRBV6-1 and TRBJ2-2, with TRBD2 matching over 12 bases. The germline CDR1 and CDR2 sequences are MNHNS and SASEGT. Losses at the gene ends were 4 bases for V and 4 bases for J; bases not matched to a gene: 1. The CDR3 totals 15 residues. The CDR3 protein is CASSGLAGVTGELFF. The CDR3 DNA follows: TGTGCCAGCAGTGGACTAGCGGGGGTCACCGGGGAGCTGTTTTTT.

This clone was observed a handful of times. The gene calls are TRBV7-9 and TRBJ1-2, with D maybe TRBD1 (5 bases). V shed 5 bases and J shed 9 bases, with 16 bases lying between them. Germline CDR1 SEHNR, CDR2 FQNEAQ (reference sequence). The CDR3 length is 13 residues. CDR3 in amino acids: CASSPSGPRSYTF. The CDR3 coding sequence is TGTGCCAGCAGCCCGTCGGGGCCCAGGAGCTACACCTTC.

The CDR3 nucleotides are TGTGCCATCAGGGATACCGGGACAGGGGGCCCCTACGAGCAGTACTTC. It yields the protein CAIRDTGTGGPYEQYF. This chain links TRBV10-3 with TRBJ2-7; 12 bases map to TRBD1. CDR1 is ENHRY, CDR2 SYGVKD, per germline. This CDR3 region has 16 residues. V gave up 6 bases and J gave up 2 bases; unmatched junction bases: 8.

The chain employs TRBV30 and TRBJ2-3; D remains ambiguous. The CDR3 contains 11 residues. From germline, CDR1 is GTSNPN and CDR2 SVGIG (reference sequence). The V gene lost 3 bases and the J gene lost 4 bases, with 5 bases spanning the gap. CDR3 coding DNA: TGTGCCTGGAGCTTGTCAGATACGCAGTATTTT. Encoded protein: CAWSLSDTQYF.

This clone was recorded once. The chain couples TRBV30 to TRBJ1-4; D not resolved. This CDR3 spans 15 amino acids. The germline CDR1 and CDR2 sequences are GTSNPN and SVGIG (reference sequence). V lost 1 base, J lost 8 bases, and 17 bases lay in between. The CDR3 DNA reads TGTGCCTGGAGTGGAGTGGGTGCTTCGGAGGAAAAACTGTTTTTT. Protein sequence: CAWSGVGASEEKLFF.

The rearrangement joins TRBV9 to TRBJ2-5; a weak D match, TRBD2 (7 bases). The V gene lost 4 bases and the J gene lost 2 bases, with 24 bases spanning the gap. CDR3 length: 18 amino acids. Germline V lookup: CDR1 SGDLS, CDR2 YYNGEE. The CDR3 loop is CASSLGVGGGRGQETQYF. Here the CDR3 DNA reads TGTGCCAGCAGCCTGGGAGTTGGCGGGGGCCGAGGGCAAGAGACCCAGTACTTC.

CDR3: CASSLGPVDTGELFF. CDR3 sequence (DNA): TGTGCCAGCAGCTTAGGTCCAGTAGACACCGGGGAGCTGTTTTTT. The chain combines TRBV7-6 with TRBJ2-2; D not certain. The germline CDR1 and CDR2 sequences are SGHVS and FNYEAQ. Between the trimmed V and J ends, which lost 1 base and 3 bases, there was a span of 9 bases. The CDR3 spans 15 residues.

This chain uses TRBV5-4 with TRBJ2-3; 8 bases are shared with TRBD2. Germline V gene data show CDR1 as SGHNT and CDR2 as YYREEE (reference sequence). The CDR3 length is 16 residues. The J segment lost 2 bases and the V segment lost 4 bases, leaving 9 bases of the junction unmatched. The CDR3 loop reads CASSPKLAGSTDTQYF. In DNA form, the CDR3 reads TGTGCCAGCAGCCCCAAGTTAGCGGGGTCCACAGATACGCAGTATTTT.